The 6 T cell receptor beta chains below were found in one sample sequenced in a study of shared clonotypes between healthy human individuals. Positive CCR7 selection of CD45RO-negative cells yielded the naive CD8 cells, and terminally differentiated effector memory CD45RA+ cells were excluded. Clones were sequenced by immunoSEQ multiplex PCR, and TCRdb holds only the in-frame ones, with some missing. The table has around 2,000,000 clones, about 95% seen once. Sequencing used naive CD8+ T cells sorted from blood. The receptor set was obtained from a man in his late teens or twenties in good health.

This chain uses TRBV2 with TRBJ2-7; D unresolved. V was cut by 0 bases and J by 0 bases, with 12 bases left in between. Germline assignment: CDR1 SNHLY and CDR2 FYNNEI. CDR3 length: 16 amino acids. DNA of the CDR3: TGTGCCAGCAGTGAAGCGTCAAAAGGCTACTCCTACGAGCAGTACTTC. Its translation is CASSEASKGYSYEQYF.

The chain employs TRBV5-1 and TRBJ1-2; 7 bases align to TRBD1. The ends lost 3 bases at V and 2 bases at J; junction bases unmatched: 7. There are 15 residues in the CDR3. Germline-derived CDR1 and CDR2 are SGHRS and YFSETQ. For the CDR3, the DNA is TGCGCCAGCAGCTCCCGACAGGGAGAAAACTATGGCTACACCTTC. This codes for CASSSRQGENYGYTF.

The chain combines TRBV4-1 with TRBJ1-6; 7 bases are a match to TRBD1. This CDR3 has 16 residues. Germline lookup yields CDR1 MGHRA and CDR2 YSYEKL. Germline trimming cut 4 bases from V and 8 bases from J; bases unmatched to any gene: 11. This CDR3 is CASSPPQTGLDSPLHF. CDR3 DNA sequence: TGCGCCAGCAGCCCCCCCCAGACAGGGTTGGATTCACCCCTCCACTTT.

The rearrangement links TRBV19 to TRBJ1-1, with a weak D call TRBD1 (5 bases). Trimming removed 2 bases at V and 0 bases at J, with 16 bases between. The CDR3 extends over 17 amino acids. Germline V gene data show CDR1 as LNHDA and CDR2 as SQIVND (reference sequence). This chain's CDR3 is CASSIWGTNPMNTEAFF. The CDR3 DNA reads as TGTGCCAGTAGTATATGGGGGACGAACCCCATGAACACTGAAGCTTTCTTT.

This clone came up once. The chain couples TRBV28 to TRBJ2-7; D is uncertain. The CDR3 is 13 amino acids. V lost 5 bases and J lost 3, with 11 bases in between. The V gene's germline CDR1 is MDHEN and CDR2 SYDVKM. CDR3 sequence reads: CASSGLGYYEQYF. The CDR3 coding sequence is TGTGCCAGCAGTGGCTTGGGATACTACGAGCAGTACTTC.

This clone was recorded only once. The chain couples TRBV12-5 to TRBJ1-3; no reliable D call. There are 17 residues in the CDR3. The V gene's germline CDR1 is LGHNT and CDR2 FRNRAP. V lost 2 bases and J 4 bases, leaving 18 bases between the germline ends. The CDR3 loop reads CASGLPVPREAGNTIYF. The CDR3, as DNA: TGTGCTAGTGGTTTGCCCGTACCCCGGGAGGCAGGAAACACCATATATTTT.